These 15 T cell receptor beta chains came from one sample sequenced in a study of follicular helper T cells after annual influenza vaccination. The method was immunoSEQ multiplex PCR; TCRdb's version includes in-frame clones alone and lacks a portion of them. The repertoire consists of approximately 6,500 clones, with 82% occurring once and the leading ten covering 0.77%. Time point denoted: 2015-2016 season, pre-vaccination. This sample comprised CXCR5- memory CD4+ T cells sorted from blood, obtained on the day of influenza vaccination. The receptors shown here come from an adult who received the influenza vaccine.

The CDR3 DNA is TGTGCCAGCAGCTTAACGGGGAATGAAAAACTGTTTTTT. As protein: CASSLTGNEKLFF. The chain links TRBV7-9 to TRBJ1-4; the D is unclear. V dropped 2 bases and J dropped 5 bases, with 6 bases sitting between them. The CDR3 is made up of 13 amino acids. Germline V gene data show CDR1 as SEHNR and CDR2 as FQNEAQ (reference sequence).

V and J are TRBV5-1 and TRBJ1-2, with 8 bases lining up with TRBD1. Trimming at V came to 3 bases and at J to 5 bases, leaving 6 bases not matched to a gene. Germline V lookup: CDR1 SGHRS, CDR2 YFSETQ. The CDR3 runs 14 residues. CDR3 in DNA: TGCGCCAGCAGCTCCGGGACAGGAGGGTATGGCTACACCTTC. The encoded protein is CASSSGTGGYGYTF. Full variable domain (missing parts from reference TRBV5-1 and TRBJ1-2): KAGVTQTPRYLIKTRGQQVTLSCSPISGHRSVSWYQQTPGQGLQFLFEYFSETQRNKGNFPGRFSGRQFSNSRSEMNVSTLELGDSALYLCASSSGTGGYGYTFGSGTRLTVV.

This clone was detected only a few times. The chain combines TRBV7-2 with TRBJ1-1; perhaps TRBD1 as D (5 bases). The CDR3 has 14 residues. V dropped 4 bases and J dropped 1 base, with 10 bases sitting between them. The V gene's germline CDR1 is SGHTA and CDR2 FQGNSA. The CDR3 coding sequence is TGTGCCAGCAGCTCCCCGACAGAGAACACTGAAGCTTTCTTT. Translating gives CASSSPTENTEAFF.

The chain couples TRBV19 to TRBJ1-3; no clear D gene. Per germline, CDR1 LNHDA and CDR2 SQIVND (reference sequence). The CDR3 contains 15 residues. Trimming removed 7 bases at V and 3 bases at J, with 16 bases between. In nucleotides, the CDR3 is TGTGCCAGTATCGCGTCCAGCCTAAATGGAAACACCATATATTTT. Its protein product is CASIASSLNGNTIYF. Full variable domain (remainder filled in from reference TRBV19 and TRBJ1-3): DGGITQSPKYLFRKEGQNVTLSCEQNLNHDAMYWYRQDPGQGLRLIYYSQIVNDFQKGDIAEGYSVSREKKESFPLTVTSAQKNPTAFYLCASIASSLNGNTIYFGEGSWLTVV.

CDR3 DNA sequence: TGTGCCAGCAGCCCTCAATTGGTAGGGCTCGACAATGAGCAGTTCTTC. It yields the protein CASSPQLVGLDNEQFF. V usage is TRBV4-2 and J usage is TRBJ2-1; no clear D gene. The V gene lost 4 bases and the J gene lost 5 bases, with 18 bases spanning the gap. Germline V gene lookup returns CDR1 LGHNA and CDR2 YNFKEQ. CDR3 length equals 16 residues.

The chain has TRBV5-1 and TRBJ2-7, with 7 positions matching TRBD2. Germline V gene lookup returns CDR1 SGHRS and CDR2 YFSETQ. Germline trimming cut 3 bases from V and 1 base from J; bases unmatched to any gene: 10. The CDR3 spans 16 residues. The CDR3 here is CASSSKRDRVSYEQYF. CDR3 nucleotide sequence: TGCGCCAGCAGCTCAAAGCGGGACCGCGTTTCCTACGAGCAGTACTTC.

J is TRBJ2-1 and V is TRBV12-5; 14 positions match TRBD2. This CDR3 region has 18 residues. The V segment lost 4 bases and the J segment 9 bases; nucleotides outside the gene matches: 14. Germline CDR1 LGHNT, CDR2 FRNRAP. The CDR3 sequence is CASGSPTSGGAGAFEQFF. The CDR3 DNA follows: TGTGCTAGTGGTTCCCCGACTAGCGGGGGGGCTGGCGCGTTTGAGCAGTTCTTC.

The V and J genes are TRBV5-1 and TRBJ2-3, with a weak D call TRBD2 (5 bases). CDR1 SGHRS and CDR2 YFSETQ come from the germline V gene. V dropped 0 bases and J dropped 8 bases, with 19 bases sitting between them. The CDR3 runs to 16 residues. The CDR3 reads CASSLASSRLGGTQYF. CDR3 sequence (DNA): TGCGCCAGCAGCTTGGCCAGTTCCAGGCTTGGAGGTACGCAGTATTTT.

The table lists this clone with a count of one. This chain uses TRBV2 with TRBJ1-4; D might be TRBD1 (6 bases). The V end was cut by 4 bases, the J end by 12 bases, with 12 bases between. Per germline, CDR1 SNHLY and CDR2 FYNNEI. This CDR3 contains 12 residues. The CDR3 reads CASSVTGYELFF. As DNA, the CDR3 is TGTGCCAGCAGTGTAACAGGGTACGAACTGTTTTTT.

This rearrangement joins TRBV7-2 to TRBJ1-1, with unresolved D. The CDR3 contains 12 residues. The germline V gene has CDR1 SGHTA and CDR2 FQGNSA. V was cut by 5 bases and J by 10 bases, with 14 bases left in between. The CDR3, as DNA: TGTGCCAGCAGCGCATTGACCCGGGGAGCTTTCTTT. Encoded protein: CASSALTRGAFF.

CDR3 sequence reads: CASSDTSGTDTQYF. The CDR3 nucleotides read TGTGCCAGCAGTGATACTAGTGGCACAGATACGCAGTATTTT. The chain employs TRBV6-9 and TRBJ2-3, with a tentative D call TRBD2 (5 bases). The germline V gene has CDR1 MNHGY and CDR2 SVAAGI. This CDR3 comprises 14 residues. V was trimmed by 5 bases and J by 1 base, leaving 10 bases between them.

The CDR3 nucleotides read TGTGCCATCAGTGAGAGAGGGGTAGCGGGGGCCCAGAAAGAGACCCAGTACTTC. Translating gives CAISERGVAGAQKETQYF. The chain has TRBV10-3 and TRBJ2-5; TRBD2 agrees at 9 bases. CDR1 and CDR2 from the germline V gene are ENHRY and SYGVKD. The CDR3 spans 18 residues. The trim removed 2 bases at V and 3 bases at J, leaving 13 bases unmatched.

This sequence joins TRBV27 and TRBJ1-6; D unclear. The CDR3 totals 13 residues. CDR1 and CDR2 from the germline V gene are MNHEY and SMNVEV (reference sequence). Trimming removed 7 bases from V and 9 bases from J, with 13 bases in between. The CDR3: CASTLSRGSPLHF. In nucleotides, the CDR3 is TGTGCCAGCACCCTCAGCAGAGGTTCACCCCTCCACTTT.

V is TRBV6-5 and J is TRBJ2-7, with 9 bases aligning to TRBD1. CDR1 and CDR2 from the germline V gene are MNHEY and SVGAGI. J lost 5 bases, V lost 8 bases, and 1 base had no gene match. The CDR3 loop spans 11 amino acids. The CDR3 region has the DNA TGTGCCAGCGGGACAGGGAACGAGCAGTACTTC. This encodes CASGTGNEQYF.

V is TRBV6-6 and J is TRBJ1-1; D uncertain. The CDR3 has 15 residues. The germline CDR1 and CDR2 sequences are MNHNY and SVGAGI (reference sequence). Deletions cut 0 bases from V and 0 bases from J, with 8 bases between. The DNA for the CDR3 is TGTGCCAGCAGTTACTCTGGGCTGATGAACACTGAAGCTTTCTTT. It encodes CASSYSGLMNTEAFF.